This entry is about one T cell receptor beta chain. Its specificity is not known. The data stem from a study of CXCR3-negative and CXCR3-positive naive CD8 T cells. Study background: Each library held about 1.5 +/- 0.3 million TRB reads, roughly 150 million in total. Findings and caveats of the study: Naive cells, whether CXCR3-negative or CXCR3-positive, had similar TRBV-TRBJ usage, while memory cells differed.

Every CD8+ subset sample held a few hundred thousand flow-sorted cells, done in triplicate. UMI-labeled 5' RACE TRB cDNA libraries were prepared from the cells. Following a re-call of the 5' RACE reads, TCRdb has one entry per CDR3 protein and lacks DNA. Recorded for this sample: about 56,000 distinct CDR3 sequences. In germline, CDR1 is SGHVS, CDR2 FQNEAQ. The CDR3 is made up of 13 amino acids. Source material: memory CD8+ T cells from blood. The receptor comes from a human donor in good health. Some clones in this sample may be carry-over from other donors' samples. The chain is built from TRBV7-8 and TRBJ2-5; no DNA is available, so the TRBD2 call from TCRdb remains unchecked. The CDR3 is CASSRDWQETQYF. Drawing the rest from reference TRBV7-8 and TRBJ2-5, the complete variable domain is GAGVSQSPRYKVAKRGQDVALRCDPISGHVSLFWYQQALGQGPEFLTYFQNEAQLDKSGLPSDRFFAERPEGSVSTLKIQRTQQEDSAVYLCASSRDWQETQYFGPGTRLLVL.